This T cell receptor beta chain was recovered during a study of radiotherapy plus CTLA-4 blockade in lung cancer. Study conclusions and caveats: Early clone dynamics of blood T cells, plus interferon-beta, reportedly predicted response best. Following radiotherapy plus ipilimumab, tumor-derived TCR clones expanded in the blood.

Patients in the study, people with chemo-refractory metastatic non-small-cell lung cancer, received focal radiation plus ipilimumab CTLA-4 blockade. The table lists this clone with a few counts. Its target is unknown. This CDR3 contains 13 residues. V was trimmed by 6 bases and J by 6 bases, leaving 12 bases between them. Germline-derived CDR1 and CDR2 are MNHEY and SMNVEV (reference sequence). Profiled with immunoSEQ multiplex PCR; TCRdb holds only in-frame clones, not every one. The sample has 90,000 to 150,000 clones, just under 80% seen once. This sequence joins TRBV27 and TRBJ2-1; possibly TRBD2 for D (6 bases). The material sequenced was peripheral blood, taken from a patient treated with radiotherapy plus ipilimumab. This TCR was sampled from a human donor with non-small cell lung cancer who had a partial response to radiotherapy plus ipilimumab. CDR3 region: CASRDGTFNEQFF. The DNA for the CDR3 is TGTGCCAGCAGGGACGGGACTTTCAATGAGCAGTTCTTC.